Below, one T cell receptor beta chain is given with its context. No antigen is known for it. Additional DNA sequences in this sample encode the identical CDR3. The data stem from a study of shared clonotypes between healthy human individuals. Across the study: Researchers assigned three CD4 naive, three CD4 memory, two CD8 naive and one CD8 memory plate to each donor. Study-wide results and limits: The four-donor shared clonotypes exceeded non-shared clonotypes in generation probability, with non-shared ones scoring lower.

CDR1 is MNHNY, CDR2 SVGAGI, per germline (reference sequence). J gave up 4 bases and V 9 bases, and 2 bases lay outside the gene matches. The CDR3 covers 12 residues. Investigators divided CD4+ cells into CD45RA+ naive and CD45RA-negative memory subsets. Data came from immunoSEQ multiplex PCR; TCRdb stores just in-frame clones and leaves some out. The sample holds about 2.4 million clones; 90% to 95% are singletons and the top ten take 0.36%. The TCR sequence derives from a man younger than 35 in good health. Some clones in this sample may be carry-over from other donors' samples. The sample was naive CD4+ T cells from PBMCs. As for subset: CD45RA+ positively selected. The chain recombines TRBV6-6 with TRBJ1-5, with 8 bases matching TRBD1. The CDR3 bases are TGTGCCAGTAGACAGGGGAATCAGCCCCAGCATTTT. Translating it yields CASRQGNQPQHF.